The next 26 T cell receptor beta chains were all read from a single sample in a study of control samples from healthy donors and cancer patients. Measured with immunoSEQ multiplex PCR; TCRdb has only the in-frame clones, and not every one. This sample has about 150,000 clones, with about 93% found just once. Material for sequencing was blood. The receptors originated from a man aged 45 to 65 in good health.

The CDR3: CSVRPTAGTDTQYF. CDR3 nucleotides: TGCAGCGTTCGCCCGACGGCCGGGACAGATACGCAGTATTTT. The V gene is TRBV29-1, the J gene TRBJ2-3; no clear D. There are 14 residues in the CDR3. Germline V CDR1 and CDR2: SQVTM, ANQGSEA. V was pared by 5 bases and J by 3 bases, with 15 bases between.

This chain links TRBV28 with TRBJ1-6, with D maybe TRBD1 (6 bases). Trimming took 1 base from V and 7 from J, leaving 11 bases between them. This CDR3 is built from 15 residues. CDR1 and CDR2 (germline): MDHEN, SYDVKM. CDR3 amino acids: CASSLLSTGNSPLHF. For the CDR3, the DNA is TGTGCCAGCAGTTTATTGAGTACAGGGAATTCACCCCTCCACTTT.

About this clone itself: The junction departs from germline at one end; a sequencing error may be responsible. The chain uses TRBV6-1 and TRBJ1-1, with 7 nucleotides matching TRBD1. The CDR3 consists of 14 residues. Looked up from germline, CDR1 is MNHNS and CDR2 is SASEGT. The CDR3 protein is CAGSERQGVTEAFF. The CDR3 DNA follows: TGTGCCGGCAGTGAACGACAGGGAGTCACTGAAGCTTTCTTT.

CDR3 residues: CSVEDWASGVAKNIQYF. Written as DNA, the CDR3 is TGCAGCGTTGAAGATTGGGCTAGCGGGGTAGCCAAAAACATTCAGTACTTC. V is TRBV29-1 and J is TRBJ2-4, with 9 bases that match TRBD2. The CDR3 has 17 amino acids. From germline, CDR1 is SQVTM and CDR2 ANQGSEA. With 0 bases clipped from V and 0 bases from J, the junction kept 6 bases outside the gene matches.

Points on this clone: At one end the junction does not follow the germline gene, possibly because of a read error. The sample holds other DNA sequences that translate to the same CDR3. The rearrangement uses TRBV3-1 (or the pseudogene TRBV3-2) and TRBJ2-5, with 7 bases fitting TRBD2. CDR1 is LGHDT, CDR2 YNNKEL, per germline (reference sequence). The CDR3 length is 15 residues. The CDR3 bases are TGTGCCAGCAGCCGGGATAGCGGGCCGCGGGAGACCCAATACTTC. Protein: CASSRDSGPRETQYF.

The chain carries TRBV7-9 and TRBJ2-1, with TRBD2 matching over 11 bases. The CDR3 length is 15 residues. V trimming: 4 bases; J trimming: 8 bases; junction bases outside the gene matches: 7. Germline CDR1 and CDR2: SEHNR and FQNEAQ (reference sequence). The CDR3 nucleotides are TGTGCCAGCAGCTCAACTAGCGGGAGATGGGATGAGCAGTTCTTC. It specifies CASSSTSGRWDEQFF.

CDR3: CASNTPAAKNIQYF. The DNA for the CDR3 is TGTGCCAGCAATACCCCGGCGGCCAAAAACATTCAGTACTTC. This chain connects TRBV28 to TRBJ2-4; D gene unclear. CDR1 is MDHEN, CDR2 SYDVKM, per germline. This CDR3 has 14 residues. V lost 7 bases, J lost 1 base, and 11 bases lay in between.

Only one count was recorded for this clone. The chain uses TRBV2 and TRBJ2-7, with 10 bases that match TRBD2. V was clipped by 5 bases and J by 4 bases; unmatched bases: 5. The CDR3 runs to 14 residues. CDR1 and CDR2 (germline): SNHLY, FYNNEI. The CDR3 spells CASSPGLAQYEQYF. The CDR3 coding sequence is TGTGCCAGCAGTCCGGGACTAGCGCAGTACGAGCAGTACTTC.

This clone was seen only once. The rearrangement uses TRBV7-9 and TRBJ2-7; 7 bases agree with TRBD1. The CDR3 runs 12 residues. Germline trimming cut 4 bases from V and 7 bases from J; bases unmatched to any gene: 4. Looked up from germline, CDR1 is SEHNR and CDR2 is FQNEAQ (reference sequence). CDR3 sequence reads: CASSSSGGEQYF. CDR3 nucleotide sequence: TGTGCCAGCAGCTCCTCAGGGGGTGAGCAGTACTTC.

This chain connects TRBV28 to TRBJ1-2; weak D call: TRBD1 (6 bases). The germline gives CDR1 MDHEN, CDR2 SYDVKM. CDR3 length equals 15 residues. Between the trimmed V and J ends, which lost 6 bases and 3 bases, there was a span of 17 bases. The CDR3 sequence: CASSLGGAEDYGYTF. CDR3 coding DNA: TGTGCCAGCAGCCTAGGGGGGGCGGAGGACTATGGCTACACCTTC.

This rearrangement joins TRBV7-9 to TRBJ1-4; 9 bases agree with TRBD1. V lost 5 bases and J lost 6; bases outside the gene matches: 4. The CDR3 covers 14 residues. The germline gives CDR1 SEHNR, CDR2 FQNEAQ (reference sequence). The CDR3 DNA sequence: TGTGCCAGCAGCCTGACAGGGGGTGATGAAAAACTGTTTTTT. Residues: CASSLTGGDEKLFF.

The V call is TRBV28, the J call TRBJ2-7; D call uncertain. The CDR3 loop spans 11 amino acids. Looked up from germline, CDR1 is MDHEN and CDR2 is SYDVKM. Trimming removed 5 bases from V and 6 bases from J, with 8 bases in between. The CDR3 region is CASSLSLEQYF. DNA of the CDR3: TGTGCCAGCAGTCTCAGCCTCGAGCAGTACTTC.

The gene calls are TRBV13 and TRBJ2-5, with D possibly matching TRBD2 (5 bases). CDR1 is PRHDT and CDR2 is FYEKMQ in the germline V gene (reference sequence). The V end lost 4 bases, the J end lost 4 bases, and 16 bases lay between the germline ends. This CDR3 spans 15 amino acids. The CDR3 sequence is CASSSRRGSGETQYF. CDR3 sequence (DNA): TGTGCCAGCAGCTCCCGTCGAGGGTCGGGAGAGACCCAGTACTTC.

The chain recombines TRBV10-3 with TRBJ1-6; no reliable D call. V lost 3 bases to trimming and J lost 10 bases, with 7 bases between them. The germline V gene encodes CDR1 ENHRY and CDR2 SYGVKD. CDR3 length equals 12 residues. The CDR3 DNA sequence: TGTGCCATCAGTGACGCTCCGTCACCCCTCCACTTT. It encodes CAISDAPSPLHF.

The chain combines TRBV4-1 with TRBJ1-2, with 11 bases aligning to TRBD1. The junction had 2 bases not matched to a gene; V was cut back by 2 bases and J by 3 bases. Germline V gene sequence: CDR1 MGHRA, CDR2 YSYEKL. CDR3 length equals 15 residues. CDR3: CASSQWDRGDYGYTF. CDR3 nucleotide sequence: TGCGCCAGCAGCCAATGGGACAGGGGGGACTATGGCTACACCTTC.

CDR3 residues: CASSQAGQFYNEQFF. CDR3 in DNA: TGTGCCAGCAGCCAAGCAGGGCAGTTCTACAATGAGCAGTTCTTC. This chain uses TRBV3-1 (or the pseudogene TRBV3-2) with TRBJ2-1, with D possibly matching TRBD1 (5 bases). V was cut by 1 base and J by 3 bases, with 10 bases left in between. The length of the CDR3 is 15 residues. In germline, CDR1 is LGHDT, CDR2 YNNKEL (reference sequence).

V gene TRBV5-1 combines with J gene TRBJ2-5; 10 positions match TRBD1. Germline values: CDR1 SGHRS, CDR2 YFSETQ. Unmatched junction bases numbered 7, after V lost 4 bases and J lost 4 bases. The CDR3 totals 15 residues. The CDR3 nucleotides are TGCGCCAGCAGCGTACAGACAGGGGGCCTAGAGACCCAGTACTTC. This gives the protein CASSVQTGGLETQYF.

This chain joins TRBV27 and TRBJ1-4; TRBD1 matches 9 bases. The J segment lost 8 bases and the V segment lost 3 bases, leaving 7 bases of the junction unmatched. The CDR3 has 15 amino acids. Germline V CDR1 and CDR2: MNHEY, SMNVEV (reference sequence). The CDR3 coding sequence is TGTGCCAGCAGTTTGAGGGGACAGGGCTACGAAAAACTGTTTTTT. Translation: CASSLRGQGYEKLFF.

The J gene is TRBJ1-2, the V gene TRBV28, with a tentative D call TRBD1 (6 bases). The V end was cut by 3 bases, the J end by 4 bases, with 24 bases between. CDR3 length equals 18 residues. Germline CDR1 and CDR2: MDHEN and SYDVKM. CDR3 bases: TGTGCCAGCAGTTTCGGACTCCGGGGGCGGAAGAACCTCTATGGCTACACCTTC. Translated: CASSFGLRGRKNLYGYTF.

The genes are TRBV3-1 (or the pseudogene TRBV3-2) and TRBJ2-1; D is possibly TRBD1 (7 bases). Per germline, CDR1 LGHDT and CDR2 YNNKEL (reference sequence). This CDR3 is built from 14 residues. V lost 4 bases, J lost 8 bases, and 15 bases lay in between. The CDR3 region is CASSLGTASDEQFF. The CDR3, as DNA: TGTGCCAGCAGCCTCGGGACAGCTAGCGATGAGCAGTTCTTC.

V is TRBV28 and J is TRBJ2-1; 8 bases match TRBD2. Germline V gives CDR1 MDHEN, CDR2 SYDVKM. This CDR3 has 13 amino acids. With 8 bases clipped from V and 7 bases from J, the junction kept 7 bases outside the gene matches. The chain's CDR3 is CASGLGTRNEQFF. Written as DNA, the CDR3 is TGTGCCAGCGGCTTGGGGACTAGAAATGAGCAGTTCTTC. The full variable domain, with the rest looked up from reference TRBV28 and TRBJ2-1, is DVKVTQSSRYLVKRTGEKVFLECVQDMDHENMFWYRQDPGLGLRLIYFSYDVKMKEKGDIPEGYSVSREKKERFSLILESASTNQTSMYLCASGLGTRNEQFFGPGTRLTVL.

The chain recombines TRBV28 with TRBJ2-3; D remains unclear. The V end was cut by 2 bases, the J end by 2 bases, with 5 bases between. Germline lookup yields CDR1 MDHEN and CDR2 SYDVKM. The CDR3 length is 13 residues. This chain's CDR3 is CASSLENTDTQYF. The CDR3 nucleotides are TGTGCCAGCAGTTTAGAAAACACAGATACGCAGTATTTT.

V and J are TRBV13 and TRBJ2-7; D may match TRBD1 or TRBD2 (5 bases each). Trimming pared 8 bases from V and 2 bases from J, leaving 16 bases between. The CDR3 extends over 14 amino acids. Per germline, CDR1 PRHDT and CDR2 FYEKMQ (reference sequence). The CDR3 bases are TGTGCCAGCTCCCGGGACGGCATTACCTACGAGCAGTACTTC. This encodes CASSRDGITYEQYF.

The rearrangement uses TRBV6-5 and TRBJ1-2, with 8 nucleotides matching TRBD1. This CDR3 contains 12 residues. V lost 6 bases, J lost 5 bases, and 2 bases stayed unmatched. From germline, CDR1 is MNHEY and CDR2 SVGAGI. In DNA, the CDR3 is TGTGCCAGCAGAGGACAGGGATATGGCTACACCTTC. Its translation: CASRGQGYGYTF.

The rearrangement uses TRBV28 and TRBJ2-2; D ambiguous. Germline-derived CDR1 and CDR2 are MDHEN and SYDVKM. Trimming shortened V by 8 bases and J by 2 bases, and 9 bases separated the two germline ends. The CDR3 is 13 residues long. This CDR3 is CASSDHNTGELFF. As DNA, the CDR3 is TGTGCCAGCTCCGACCACAACACCGGGGAGCTGTTTTTT.

The chain carries TRBV24-1 and TRBJ2-1, with no clear D. The CDR3 contains 15 residues. V dropped 0 bases and J dropped 6 bases, with 11 bases sitting between them. Looked up from germline, CDR1 is KGHDR and CDR2 is SFDVKD. The CDR3, as DNA: TGTGCCACCAGTGATTTGAGCCCAGTCGTCAATGAGCAGTTCTTC. It translates to CATSDLSPVVNEQFF.